The clone carrying this TCR beta chain was counted at least ten times. Its matching antigen is unknown. The CDR3 is 14 residues long. The V end was cut by 6 bases, the J end by 0 bases, with 12 bases between. In germline, CDR1 is MDHEN, CDR2 SYDVKM. These data originate in a study of response to subunit inactivated influenza vaccine. Whole-study findings and limits: Authors suggested that a seasonal influenza vaccination recruits few new T cells each time.

TCRdb recomputed calls from the RT-PCR reads with MiXCR, one row per CDR3 protein. This table has some 850,000 distinct CDR3 sequences, less than 20% appearing once. The sample in question was PBMCs from blood, obtained less than 6 days after vaccination. The gene calls are TRBV28 and TRBJ2-7; tentatively, D is TRBD1 (7 bases). The source is a man in his forties or fifties who received an inactivated influenza vaccine. Here the CDR3 DNA reads TGTGCCAGCAGGAGACAGGGACTCTCCTACGAGCAGTACTTC. As protein: CASRRQGLSYEQYF.